The 10 T cell receptor beta chains in this list originate from one sample, sequenced in a study of Graves' ophthalmopathy and Graves' hyperthyroidism. The study amplified TCR beta CDR3 regions using RNA transcripts. HTBI primers were used in a first-round RT-PCR, which preceded a second-round multiplex PCR. MiXCR, applied by TCRdb to the multiplex PCR reads, yields one record per CDR3 protein. The profile shows roughly 480,000 distinct CDR3 sequences, approximately 15% of them singletons. Sequencing was done on a sample of blood. These receptors were taken from a woman aged 25 to 45 with Graves' ophthalmopathy.

This clonotype appeared many times. The chain combines TRBV28 with TRBJ1-6; TRBD1 is a possible D gene (6 bases). Trimming cost V 2 bases and J 0 bases, with 17 bases left between them. This CDR3 region has 19 residues. Germline loops: CDR1 MDHEN, CDR2 SYDVKM. The CDR3 coding sequence is TGTGCCAGCAGTTTAGGGGGGGGCTTTGAAGACTCCTATAATTCACCCCTCCACTTT. This translates into CASSLGGGFEDSYNSPLHF.

There are many counts of this clonotype. The gene calls are TRBV6-5 and TRBJ1-5; D unresolved. Trimming cost V 6 bases and J 3 bases, with 9 bases left between them. Germline V CDR1 and CDR2: MNHEY, SVGAGI. The CDR3 consists of 13 residues. The CDR3 protein is CASSLQDNQPQHF. The CDR3 bases are TGTGCCAGCAGCCTACAAGACAATCAGCCCCAGCATTTT.

The sample holds many counts of this clonotype. CDR3 nucleotides: TGTGCCAGCAGTGAATATCAGGGGAACTACGAGCAGTACTTC. Residues: CASSEYQGNYEQYF. This rearrangement joins TRBV2 to TRBJ2-7, with D tentatively TRBD1 (6 bases). The CDR3 runs to 14 residues. The V gene lost 2 bases and the J gene lost 3 bases, with 11 bases spanning the gap. CDR1 and CDR2 from the germline V gene are SNHLY and FYNNEI.

This clonotype was counted at least ten times. The chain joins TRBV10-3 to TRBJ1-1; 8 bases line up with TRBD1. V trimming: 9 bases; J trimming: 1 base; junction bases outside the gene matches: 4. CDR1 is ENHRY and CDR2 is SYGVKD in the germline V gene. The CDR3 consists of 13 residues. The CDR3 loop reads CAIGQGENTEAFF. The CDR3 nucleotides are TGTGCCATTGGACAGGGTGAGAACACTGAAGCTTTCTTT.

The V call is TRBV28, the J call TRBJ2-5; D gene uncertain. Trimming left V 3 bases short and J 11 bases short, with 16 bases between. There are 13 residues in the CDR3. The germline CDR1 and CDR2 sequences are MDHEN and SYDVKM. This CDR3 reads CASSFDDRRPQYF. DNA of the CDR3: TGTGCCAGCAGTTTCGATGATCGGAGACCGCAGTACTTC. Full variable domain (missing parts from reference TRBV28 and TRBJ2-5): DVKVTQSSRYLVKRTGEKVFLECVQDMDHENMFWYRQDPGLGLRLIYFSYDVKMKEKGDIPEGYSVSREKKERFSLILESASTNQTSMYLCASSFDDRRPQYFGPGTRLLVL.

This clonotype showed up many times. J is TRBJ1-1 and V is TRBV19; 7 bases align to TRBD1. From germline, CDR1 is LNHDA and CDR2 SQIVND (reference sequence). Trimming took 7 bases from V and 0 from J; bases not matched to a gene: 14. The CDR3 has 17 residues. The chain's CDR3 is CASIPIGKGQLNTEAFF. CDR3 DNA: TGTGCCAGTATACCAATCGGGAAGGGACAGCTGAACACTGAAGCTTTCTTT. The variable domain in full, completed from reference TRBV19 and TRBJ1-1, reads DGGITQSPKYLFRKEGQNVTLSCEQNLNHDAMYWYRQDPGQGLRLIYYSQIVNDFQKGDIAEGYSVSREKKESFPLTVTSAQKNPTAFYLCASIPIGKGQLNTEAFFGQGTRLTVV.

This clonotype was seen repeatedly, ten times or more. The genes are TRBV28 and TRBJ1-2, with D possibly being TRBD1 (5 bases). Trimming removed 3 bases from V and 7 bases from J, with 18 bases in between. This CDR3 is 15 amino acids long. Germline loops: CDR1 MDHEN, CDR2 SYDVKM. CDR3 nucleotides: TGTGCCAGCAGTTTTGGGGGGGGTTCTTTCCGTGGCTACACCTTC. This gives the protein CASSFGGGSFRGYTF.

The chain uses TRBV6-2 or TRBV6-3 and TRBJ2-7; 9 bases map to TRBD1. Germline V gives CDR1 MNHEY, CDR2 SVGEGT. The V and J ends lost 4 bases and 7 bases, in that order; junction bases with no gene match: 17. The CDR3 extends over 17 amino acids. The CDR3 here is CASSFTTTGGVYLEQYF. CDR3 nucleotides: TGTGCCAGCAGTTTCACCACTACAGGGGGCGTGTACCTGGAGCAGTACTTC.

This clonotype has ten or more counts. The J gene is TRBJ2-7, the V gene TRBV12-3 or TRBV12-4, with 11 bases identical to TRBD1. The V gene end was trimmed by 5 bases and the J gene end by 7 bases; junction bases not matched to a gene: 7. This CDR3 comprises 14 residues. CDR3 sequence (DNA): TGTGCCAGCAGTCGGACAGGGGGCGCGAAGGAGCAGTACTTC. Protein: CASSRTGGAKEQYF.

This clonotype was detected many times. The CDR3 protein is CASSPPGTDLEQYF. Written as DNA, the CDR3 is TGTGCCAGCAGCCCCCCGGGGACAGATCTCGAGCAGTACTTC. The V and J genes are TRBV7-2 and TRBJ2-7; TRBD1 agrees at 7 bases. From germline, CDR1 is SGHTA and CDR2 FQGNSA. The V and J ends lost 5 bases and 6 bases, in that order; junction bases with no gene match: 10. The CDR3 runs to 14 residues.